This TCR beta chain was observed in a study of T cell responses to AZD1222 COVID-19 vaccine. Profiled with immunoSEQ multiplex PCR; TCRdb holds only in-frame clones, not every one. The data contain about 180,000 clones, approximately 92% of them singletons. Broader study findings: In the spike-specific TCR repertoire, nearly half reportedly target unmutated variant regions. CD4 TCRs covered the whole spike, strongest at regions 160-218 and 743-854. Spike-specific TCR breadth and depth both grew after two AZD1222 doses. The donor cohort was predominantly white British with a female majority, and clonal diversity may have been underestimated.

Comment on this clone: Its antigen remains unidentified.

The sample here was peripheral blood, taken on day 0 of AZD1222 vaccination. The source of this sequence is an adult in good health.

CDR3: CASSITSGPTDTQYF. The CDR3 coding sequence is TGTGCCAGTAGTATTACTAGCGGACCCACAGATACGCAGTATTTT. The chain carries TRBV19 and TRBJ2-3; 8 bases map to TRBD2. In germline, CDR1 is LNHDA, CDR2 SQIVND (reference sequence). J lost 2 bases, V lost 3 bases, and 4 bases had no gene match. The CDR3 has 15 amino acids.